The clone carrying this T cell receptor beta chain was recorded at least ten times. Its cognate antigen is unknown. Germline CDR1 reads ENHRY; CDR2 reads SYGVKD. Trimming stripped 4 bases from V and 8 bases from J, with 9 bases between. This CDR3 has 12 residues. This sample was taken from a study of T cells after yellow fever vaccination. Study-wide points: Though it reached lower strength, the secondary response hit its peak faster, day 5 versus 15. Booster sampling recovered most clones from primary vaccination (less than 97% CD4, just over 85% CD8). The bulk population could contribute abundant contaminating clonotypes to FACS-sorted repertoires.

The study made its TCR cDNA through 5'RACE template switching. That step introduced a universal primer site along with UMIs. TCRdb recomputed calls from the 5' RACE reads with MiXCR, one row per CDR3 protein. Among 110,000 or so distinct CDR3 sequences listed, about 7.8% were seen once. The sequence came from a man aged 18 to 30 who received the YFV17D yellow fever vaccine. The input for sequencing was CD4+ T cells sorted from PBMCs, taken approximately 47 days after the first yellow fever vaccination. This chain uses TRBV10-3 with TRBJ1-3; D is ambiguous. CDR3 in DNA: TGTGCCATCAGTGGATACAGAGACACCATATATTTT. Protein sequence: CAISGYRDTIYF.